The 5 T cell receptor beta chains reported below all come from one sample, sequenced in a study of T-cell memory formation after mild COVID-19. A single record per CDR3 protein comes from TCRdb applying MiXCR to the 5' RACE reads. Among 90,000 to 120,000 distinct CDR3 sequences listed, over 15% were seen once. Sequences were obtained from PBMCs or a T cell subset sorted from them (not recorded which). These receptor sequences come from a man younger than 35 who had mild COVID-19 (a few samples of this study predate the infection). Cell type and time point are not known.

V usage is TRBV10-3 and J usage is TRBJ2-3; TRBD1 is a possible D gene (6 bases). Trimming took 4 bases from V and 2 from J, leaving 13 bases between them. Germline V gives CDR1 ENHRY, CDR2 SYGVKD. CDR3 length equals 15 residues. CDR3 sequence: CAISGRQEITDTQYF. The CDR3 region has the DNA TGTGCCATCAGTGGGAGACAGGAGATCACAGATACGCAGTATTTT.

The V gene is TRBV5-4, the J gene TRBJ1-6; TRBD1 matches 9 bases. There are 15 residues in the CDR3. Germline loops: CDR1 SGHNT, CDR2 YYREEE (reference sequence). V lost 4 bases, J lost 5 bases, and 4 bases stayed unmatched. The DNA of the CDR3 is TGTGCCAGCAGCCTTGGGACAGGGAATAATTCACCCCTCCACTTT. This sequence encodes CASSLGTGNNSPLHF.

V gene TRBV7-8 combines with J gene TRBJ2-7; D gene ambiguous. Germline V lookup: CDR1 SGHVS, CDR2 FQNEAQ. CDR3 length: 13 residues. V was pared by 5 bases and J by 2 bases, with 10 bases between. CDR3 in DNA: TGTGCCAGCAGCAGACGGGTTACCTACGAGCAGTACTTC. It encodes CASSRRVTYEQYF.

The chain employs TRBV3-2 and TRBJ2-3. TRBV3-2 is assigned pseudogene status. This CDR3 contains 14 residues. DNA for the CDR3: TGTGCCAGCAGCCAAGAGGCACTTACAGATACGCAGTATTTT. Amino acid sequence: CASSQEALTDTQYF.

This clonotype appeared a few times. The chain employs TRBV6-5 and TRBJ1-1; D gene ambiguous. The CDR3 runs 14 residues. Germline V gives CDR1 MNHEY, CDR2 SVGAGI. The V gene lost 5 bases and the J gene lost 5 bases, with 15 bases spanning the gap. Here the CDR3 reads CASSTGRGLTEAFF. The DNA of the CDR3 is TGTGCCAGCAGTACCGGCCGGGGATTGACTGAAGCTTTCTTT.